The present TCR beta chain was sequenced within a study of spatial heterogeneity in lung cancer. This clonotype was found once. TCRdb re-analysed the 5' RACE reads in MiXCR, keeping a single row per CDR3 protein. The table shows about 85,000 distinct CDR3 sequences, with approximately 20% occurring only once. Germline V gene data show CDR1 as SGHRS and CDR2 as YFSETQ. The CDR3 extends over 13 amino acids. V was clipped by 0 bases and J by 3 bases, with 6 bases between them. Time point reported: sample taken at primary tumor resection. Tumor, nontumor lung or frozen PBMC supplied whole RNA, sequenced without sorting.

The sample was PBMCs, taken at surgery. The clonotype was recovered from a male donor with early-stage non-small cell lung cancer. This chain joins TRBV5-1 and TRBJ2-5, with TRBD2 as a possible D gene (5 bases). The chain's CDR3 is CASSLDGEETQYF. The CDR3 nucleotides read TGCGCCAGCAGCTTGGACGGGGAAGAGACCCAGTACTTC.